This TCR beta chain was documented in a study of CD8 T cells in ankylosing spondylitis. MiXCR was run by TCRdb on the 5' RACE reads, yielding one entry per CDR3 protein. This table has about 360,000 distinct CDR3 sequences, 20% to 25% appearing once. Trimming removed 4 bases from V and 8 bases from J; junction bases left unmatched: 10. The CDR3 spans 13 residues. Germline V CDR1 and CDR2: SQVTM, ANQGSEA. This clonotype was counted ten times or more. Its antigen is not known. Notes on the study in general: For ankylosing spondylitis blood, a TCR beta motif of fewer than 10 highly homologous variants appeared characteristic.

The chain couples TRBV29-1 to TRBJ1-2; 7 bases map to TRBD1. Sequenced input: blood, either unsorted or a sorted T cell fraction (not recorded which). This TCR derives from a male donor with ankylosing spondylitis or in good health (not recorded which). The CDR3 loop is CSVVDRTRDGYTF. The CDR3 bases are TGCAGCGTTGTGGACAGGACGAGGGACGGCTACACCTTC.